This T cell receptor (beta chain) was identified in a study of CD8+ T cells in alopecia areata. Study overall: A 6-month period off drug followed tofacitinib, which lasted 6 to 18 months. Notes on the study in general: Many expanded lesional clones persisted during tofacitinib (in both scalp and blood).

A remark on this clone: Its target is unknown.

Described treatment: oral pan-JAK inhibitor, 5-10 mg twice daily. cDNA reverse transcribed from extracted RNA served as the sequencing template. Here immunoSEQ multiplex PCR was the method, and the copy in TCRdb shows in-frame clones only, minus some. The sample lists 200,000 or so clones, nearly 60% occurring once. Sequencing was performed on CD4+ T cells sorted from blood, taken at week 24, from a patient treated with tofacitinib. The receptor was isolated from a human donor with alopecia areata.

CDR3: CASSLEQGSTDTQYF. The CDR3 nucleotides are TGTGCCAGCAGCTTAGAACAGGGTTCCACAGATACGCAGTATTTT. J is TRBJ2-3 and V is TRBV11-3; TRBD1 is a possible D gene (6 bases). There are 15 residues in the CDR3. V dropped 0 bases and J dropped 2 bases, with 9 bases sitting between them. Looked up from germline, CDR1 is SGHNT and CDR2 is YENEEA.